One TCR beta chain is described in this entry. What it binds is not known. One end of the junction fails to match germline, which may point to a read error. Vbeta (60) and Jbeta (13) primers were used in the PCR. Profiled with immunoSEQ multiplex PCR; TCRdb holds only in-frame clones, not every one. This repertoire shows tens of thousands of clones, 86% found once; its top ten account for 11%. The sample is drawn from a study of cytomegalovirus exposure and HLA in healthy donors. The CDR3 spans 14 residues. Germline V gene lookup returns CDR1 KGHSH and CDR2 LQKENI. Study-level results: After further analysis at a later stage, roughly 16,000 TCR beta sequences were associated with HLA alleles at 0.05 false discovery rate. With DRB1 most and HLA-C fewest, TCR association rates differed between HLA loci in a later analysis.

Source material: PBMCs. The gene calls are TRBV18 and TRBJ1-1, with TRBD1 identical over 12 bases. The TCR comes from a woman aged 40 to 50 in good health and CMV-seropositive. In nucleotides, the CDR3 is TGTGCCAGCTCGCTGGGACAGGGGGCGACTGAAGCTTTTTTT. This translates into CASSLGQGATEAFF.